The source of this TCR beta chain is a study of early T cells in non-severe SARS-CoV-2 infection. Looking at the study overall: Sequencing used unsorted whole-blood bulk RNA, so chains lack pairing. Study results and limitations: Matching results from VDJdb favored anti-spike CD8 responses, leaving private and CD4 specificities undetected.

Germline assignment: CDR1 SEHNR and CDR2 FQNEAQ (reference sequence). V lost 8 bases, J lost 5 bases, and 4 bases lay in between. The CDR3 totals 10 residues. Many counts were recorded for this clonotype. The antigen remains undetermined. Unique molecular identifiers were added to individual cDNA molecules. TCRdb called the 5' RACE reads again in MiXCR, with one record for every CDR3 protein. The table includes 55,000 to 85,000 distinct CDR3 sequences, about 9.1% detected once. Specimen: whole blood, collected at baseline. The chain joins TRBV7-9 to TRBJ2-1; D gene unclear. This TCR came from an adult who was a healthcare worker with PCR-confirmed SARS-CoV-2 infection or an uninfected control (not recorded which). Here the CDR3 DNA reads TGTGCCAGCGGAAACAATGAGCAGTTCTTC. This encodes CASGNNEQFF.